The entry below gives a single TCR beta chain sequence along with its context. The entry originates in a study of blood T cell repertoires in COVID-19. Overall study context: Both acute and convalescent COVID-19 samples were obtained from the United States, Italy and Spain. T cells, B-cell-depleted T cells, or PBMCs supplied cDNA or gDNA.

As originally analysed: Amplified reference gene primers provided the basis for estimating nucleated cell counts. This table comes from immunoSEQ multiplex PCR, and its TCRdb copy is limited to in-frame clones, with some not included. Clone size and V and J calls were adopted from that table, with D and trimming inferred from the DNA. Of fewer than 200,000 clones listed, about 80% were seen once; the top ten hold about 6.3%. The CDR3 extends over 14 amino acids. V was shortened by 0 bases and J by 4 bases, with 9 bases between the two germline ends. Germline V lookup: CDR1 KGHSH, CDR2 LQKENI. The chain has TRBV18 and TRBJ2-5; weak D call: TRBD2 (7 bases). The clonotype was recovered from a man aged 55 to 70 with acute or convalescent COVID-19. Sequencing was carried out using peripheral blood. CDR3 sequence: CASSPPGGLETQYF. The CDR3 DNA is TGTGCCAGCTCACCACCGGGGGGGCTAGAGACCCAGTACTTC.